These 11 T cell receptor beta chains originate from one sample sequenced in a study of blood T cells in healthy people across ages. Primed by a sample-barcoded 5' primer and a J-beta primer mix, a second PCR proceeded for about 7 to 11 cycles. TCRdb itself ran the 5' RACE reads through MiXCR, one entry per CDR3 protein. The sample records approximately 1.5 million distinct CDR3 sequences, about 31% being singletons. Sequences were obtained from blood. Receptors were obtained from a woman aged 25 to 39 in good health.

The rearrangement joins TRBV4-1 to TRBJ1-2; D may be TRBD1 (5 bases). CDR1 is MGHRA, CDR2 YSYEKL, per germline. V lost 6 bases, J lost 6 bases, and 17 bases lay in between. The CDR3 runs to 14 residues. The CDR3 sequence is CASSLQWGQHGYTF. CDR3 sequence (DNA): TGCGCCAGCAGTCTCCAATGGGGCCAGCATGGCTACACCTTC.

This clonotype was detected many times. The chain joins TRBV11-2 to TRBJ2-7; TRBD2 agrees at 11 bases. This CDR3 contains 14 residues. Germline V gene data show CDR1 as SGHAT and CDR2 as FQNNGV. The junction had 2 bases not matched to a gene; V was cut back by 1 base and J by 6 bases. CDR3 loop: CASSLGLAGSEQYF. In nucleotides, the CDR3 is TGTGCCAGCAGCTTAGGACTAGCGGGATCCGAGCAGTACTTC.

On this clonotype itself: A read error is possible here, since a much larger clone lies one base away. The chain is built from TRBV5-6 and TRBJ1-2, with D uncertain. Per germline, CDR1 SGHDT and CDR2 YYEEEE. This CDR3 spans 14 amino acids. Trimming took 0 bases from V and 7 from J, leaving 13 bases between them. DNA for the CDR3: TGTGCCAGCAGCTTGGTGCGAGGGATGGCTGGCTACACCTTC. Protein sequence: CASSLVRGMAGYTF.

CDR3 in DNA: TGTGCCAGCAGCACGTTGGGAATGGGTGGCTACACCTTC. This sequence encodes CASSTLGMGGYTF. The rearrangement uses TRBV27 and TRBJ1-2; D unclear. The CDR3 extends over 13 amino acids. Deletions cut 6 bases from V and 7 bases from J, with 15 bases between. Germline CDR1 reads MNHEY; CDR2 reads SMNVEV (reference sequence).

This clonotype was observed a handful of times. This chain joins TRBV25-1 and TRBJ1-6; D might be TRBD1 (5 bases). V lost 3 bases and J lost 8, with 14 bases in between. Germline values: CDR1 MGHDK, CDR2 SYGVNS. This CDR3 contains 15 residues. CDR3 in amino acids: CASSDPGVGDSPLHF. CDR3 bases: TGTGCCAGCAGTGACCCTGGGGTAGGGGATTCACCCCTCCACTTT.

This clonotype showed up many times. The chain couples TRBV29-1 to TRBJ2-5; D ambiguous. This CDR3 contains 12 residues. V lost 7 bases and J lost 4, with 13 bases in between. Germline CDR1 and CDR2: SQVTM and ANQGSEA. This chain's CDR3 is CSALPGPETQYF. CDR3 bases: TGCAGCGCGCTACCGGGCCCAGAGACCCAGTACTTC.

In its sample, this clonotype was seen a few times. CDR3 DNA: TGTGCCAGCTACAGGGTCCCAGATACGCAGTATTTT. Encoded protein: CASYRVPDTQYF. The chain couples TRBV2 to TRBJ2-3; the D gene is possibly TRBD1 (6 bases). CDR1 is SNHLY and CDR2 is FYNNEI in the germline V gene. Trimming stripped 8 bases from V and 4 bases from J, with 10 bases between. The CDR3 has 12 amino acids.

This clonotype was detected ten times or more. This chain joins TRBV20-1 and TRBJ2-1; 8 bases are shared with TRBD2. The CDR3 is 14 residues long. Germline lookup yields CDR1 DFQATT and CDR2 SNEGSKA (reference sequence). Unmatched junction bases numbered 5, after V lost 4 bases and J lost 3 bases. For the CDR3, the DNA is TGCAGTGCTAACCCGGGACTAGACTACAATGAGCAGTTCTTC. As protein: CSANPGLDYNEQFF.

The chain joins TRBV4-1 to TRBJ2-3; 7 positions agree with TRBD2. The CDR3 runs to 11 residues. The V gene's germline CDR1 is MGHRA and CDR2 YSYEKL. The V segment lost 10 bases and the J segment 12 bases; nucleotides outside the gene matches: 10. The CDR3 reads CATSAPSGQYF. As DNA, the CDR3 is TGCGCCACCTCGGCCCCTAGCGGACAGTATTTT.

In its sample, this clonotype was seen a few times. This rearrangement joins TRBV9 to TRBJ2-3; TRBD2 might be the D (6 bases). The ends were cut back, 3 bases at V and 7 bases at J, with 12 bases in the middle. CDR1 SGDLS and CDR2 YYNGEE come from the germline V gene. This CDR3 comprises 13 residues. The CDR3 DNA follows: TGTGCCAGCAGCGATAGGGACTTCAATACGCAGTATTTT. It codes for CASSDRDFNTQYF.

This clonotype showed up just a few times. V gene TRBV20-1 combines with J gene TRBJ2-5; 10 nucleotides line up with TRBD2. Trimming cost V 6 bases and J 2 bases; bases outside gene matches: 9. CDR1 is DFQATT and CDR2 is SNEGSKA in the germline V gene (reference sequence). This CDR3 has 15 amino acids. This chain's CDR3 is CSAEPGLARQETQYF. CDR3 bases: TGCAGTGCCGAACCGGGACTAGCGAGACAAGAGACCCAGTACTTC.